A single sample is the source of the 3 T cell receptor beta chains below, sequenced in a study of cytomegalovirus exposure and HLA in healthy donors. Measured with immunoSEQ multiplex PCR; TCRdb has only the in-frame clones, and not every one. The sample holds 190,000 or so clones, roughly 80% seen once. The sample was PBMCs. These receptors came from a woman under 30 in good health and CMV-seropositive.

This clone is a singleton in its sample. The chain has TRBV4-2 and TRBJ1-5; D is unclear. The CDR3 is made up of 15 amino acids. The ends were cut back, 1 base at V and 1 base at J, with 8 bases in the middle. Germline CDR1 is LGHNA and CDR2 is YNFKEQ. DNA for the CDR3: TGTGCCAGCAGCCAAGCCCCCTCCAGCAATCAGCCCCAGCATTTT. Its protein is CASSQAPSSNQPQHF.

This clone was counted once. This sequence joins TRBV4-1 and TRBJ1-3; D is unresolved. The CDR3 loop spans 16 amino acids. Germline CDR1 reads MGHRA; CDR2 reads YSYEKL. Trimming shortened V by 3 bases and J by 3 bases, and 15 bases separated the two germline ends. The CDR3 spells CASSHPGKTIGNTIYF. Here the CDR3 DNA reads TGCGCCAGCAGCCACCCGGGGAAGACTATTGGAAACACCATATATTTT.

The chain carries TRBV4-2 and TRBJ1-2, with 8 bases that match TRBD1. Germline loops: CDR1 LGHNA, CDR2 YNFKEQ. The V and J ends lost 5 bases and 5 bases, in that order; junction bases with no gene match: 7. The CDR3 has 14 amino acids. CDR3 region: CASSSNDRGYGYTF. CDR3 sequence (DNA): TGTGCCAGCAGCTCTAACGACAGGGGATATGGCTACACCTTC.